The 4 T cell receptor beta chains reported below all come from one sample, sequenced in a study of blood T cell repertoires in COVID-19. The method was immunoSEQ multiplex PCR; TCRdb's version includes in-frame clones alone and lacks a portion of them. The data show approximately 260,000 clones, approximately 83% seen once. Sequenced sample: PBMCs or T cells enriched from blood (not recorded which). The receptors stem from a man aged 45-60 years who had recovered from COVID-19.

This clone has more than one count but fewer than ten. V is TRBV7-6 and J is TRBJ2-1; TRBD1 is a possible D gene (7 bases). The CDR3 spans 14 residues. Between the trimmed V and J ends, which lost 4 bases and 5 bases, there was a span of 12 bases. Germline V gene sequence: CDR1 SGHVS, CDR2 FNYEAQ. CDR3 nucleotides: TGTGCCAGCAGCTATGGAGGGGGCAACAATGAGCAGTTCTTC. Residues: CASSYGGGNNEQFF.

The chain's CDR3 is CASSLRHGGSEQYF. The CDR3 DNA is TGTGCCAGCAGTTTGAGGCACGGAGGGTCCGAGCAGTACTTC. V usage is TRBV28 and J usage is TRBJ2-7, with TRBD2 as a possible D gene (6 bases). Between the trimmed V and J ends, which lost 3 bases and 6 bases, there was a span of 15 bases. In germline, CDR1 is MDHEN, CDR2 SYDVKM. The CDR3 loop spans 14 amino acids. Full variable domain (outside the CDR3, taken from reference TRBV28 and TRBJ2-7): DVKVTQSSRYLVKRTGEKVFLECVQDMDHENMFWYRQDPGLGLRLIYFSYDVKMKEKGDIPEGYSVSREKKERFSLILESASTNQTSMYLCASSLRHGGSEQYFGPGTRLTVT.

J is TRBJ2-7 and V is TRBV6-5; 9 positions match TRBD1. The J segment lost 1 base and the V segment lost 6 bases, leaving 7 bases of the junction unmatched. In germline, CDR1 is MNHEY, CDR2 SVGAGI. The CDR3 is made up of 15 amino acids. The CDR3 DNA reads TGTGCCAGCAGCCCGGACAGGGGTCGTTCCTACGAGCAGTACTTC. Its translation is CASSPDRGRSYEQYF.

Comments on this clone: The junction departs from germline at one end; a sequencing error may be responsible. The V and J genes are TRBV2 and TRBJ1-4; TRBD1 aligns across 7 bases. Germline V lookup: CDR1 SNHLY, CDR2 FYNNEI. The CDR3 has 13 residues. CDR3: CASNDLTWTGQAF. CDR3 nucleotide sequence: TGTGCCAGCAATGACCTGACTTGGACAGGTCAGGCTTTT.